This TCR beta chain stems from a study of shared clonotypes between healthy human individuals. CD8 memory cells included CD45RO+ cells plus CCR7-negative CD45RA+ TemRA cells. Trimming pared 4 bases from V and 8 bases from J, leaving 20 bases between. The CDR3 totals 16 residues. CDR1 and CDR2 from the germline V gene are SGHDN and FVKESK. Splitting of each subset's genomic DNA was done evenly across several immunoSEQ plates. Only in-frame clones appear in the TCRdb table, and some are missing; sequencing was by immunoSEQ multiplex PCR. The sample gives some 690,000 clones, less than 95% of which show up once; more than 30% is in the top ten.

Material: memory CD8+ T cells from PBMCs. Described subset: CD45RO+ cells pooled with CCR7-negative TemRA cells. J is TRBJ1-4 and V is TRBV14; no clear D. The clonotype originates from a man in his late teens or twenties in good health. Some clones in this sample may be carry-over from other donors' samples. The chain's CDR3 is CASSLRGRAPREKLFF. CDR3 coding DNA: TGTGCCAGCAGCCTTCGCGGGCGAGCACCCAGGGAAAAACTGTTTTTT.